This TCR beta chain was obtained from a study of monozygotic twins with inflammatory bowel disease. TCRdb reworked the 5' RACE reads into one entry per CDR3 protein, no DNA. This table holds roughly 200,000 distinct CDR3 sequences. The source is a human donor with ulcerative colitis or Crohn's disease, or a healthy co-twin of an affected twin (not recorded which). The sample was blood.

CDR3 in amino acids: CASSFGRGSTYNEQFF. The genes are TRBV5-1 and TRBJ2-1; TCRdb designates TRBD1, a call that cannot be tested without DNA. The CDR3 is 16 amino acids. The V gene's germline CDR1 is SGHRS and CDR2 YFSETQ.